The source of this T cell receptor beta chain is a study of response to subunit inactivated influenza vaccine (dated by TCRdb to 2016 to 2018). As for the study more broadly: The study used deep quantitative T cell receptor repertoire profiling to track responses to a trivalent subunit inactivated influenza vaccine. What the research found in general, with its limitations: The authors suggested that each seasonal influenza vaccination may recruit only a limited number of new T cells.

Germline trimming: 3 bases from V, 8 bases from J; junction bases outside gene matches: 4. From its cysteine to its phenylalanine, the CDR3 spans 12 amino acids. Of the read, only the CDR3 DNA is kept; its 36 bases are in frame from base 1. Looking up the germline V gene (reference sequence) yields CDR1 DFQATT and CDR2 SNEGSKA. This clonotype occurred a few times. Its antigen is still unknown. Base qualities are not provided; no much larger clone lies one nucleotide away. The library was generated by RT-PCR. Sequencing instrument: Illumina HiSeq 2500. Through fastp at Q25 and MiXCR, TCRdb rebuilt clones from the public reads, retaining in-frame beta chains. Under each unique CDR3 protein, matching rows form one entry showing the most common genes and DNA. This sample comprises over 750,000 distinct CDR3 sequences, around 20% of them detected only once. The top ten constitute about 10% of the sample.

This sequence was found in a man in his fifties who received an inactivated influenza vaccine. Donor details come from another sample of the same person, matched by shared clones. The chain uses TRBV20-1 and TRBJ2-1, with TRBD2 identical over 7 junction bases. The starting material was PBMCs from blood, obtained roughly 5 days after vaccination. The CDR3: CSARGGNHEQFF. The DNA sequence is TGCAGTGCTAGGGGAGGGAACCATGAGCAGTTCTTC.